These T cell receptor beta chains were read from a single sample in a study of shared clonotypes between healthy human individuals. Sequenced by immunoSEQ multiplex PCR; TCRdb stores in-frame clones only, minus some. The profile shows a few hundred thousand clones, just over 65% of them singletons. Sequencing used memory CD4+ T cells sorted from blood. These receptors originate from a man in his thirties or forties in good health. The CDR3 runs from the conserved cysteine through the conserved F or W. The D gene is left open where the match is weak. A row's size may be missing; if present it is once, few, many or a size class.

v_gene: TRBV11-1
d_gene: TRBD2
abundance: NA
j_gene: TRBJ2-1
CDR3nt: TGTGCCAGCAGTTCCTCGCCCGGACTAGCGGGTAGCAATGAGCAGTTCTTC
CDR3aa: CASSSSPGLAGSNEQFF

v_gene: TRBV7-9
d_gene: NA
abundance: NA
j_gene: TRBJ2-7
CDR3nt: TGTGCCAGCAGCTTAAGTTCTAGCGCGAACTACGAGCGGTACTTC
CDR3aa: CASSLSSSANYERYF

v_gene: TRBV5-1
d_gene: TRBD2
abundance: NA
j_gene: TRBJ2-1
CDR3nt: TGCGCCAGCAGCTTGGAGCTAGCGGGGGGCAATGAGCAGTTCTTC
CDR3aa: CASSLELAGGNEQFF

v_gene: TRBV2
d_gene: NA
abundance: few
j_gene: TRBJ1-2
CDR3nt: TGTGCCAGCAGTGTAGGGGGGAAGAACTCCCAGGGGAACTATGGCTACACCTTC
CDR3aa: CASSVGGKNSQGNYGYTF

v_gene: TRBV19
d_gene: TRBD1
abundance: once
j_gene: TRBJ1-1
CDR3nt: TGTGCCAGTAGTGTAGGACAGGGGCTGATGAACACTGAAGCTTTCTTT
CDR3aa: CASSVGQGLMNTEAFF

v_gene: TRBV11-2
d_gene: NA
abundance: NA
j_gene: TRBJ2-5
CDR3nt: TGTGCCAGCAGCTTTTCTAGCGTAACGCGCCAAGAGACCCAGTACTTC
CDR3aa: CASSFSSVTRQETQYF

v_gene: TRBV4-3
d_gene: NA
abundance: few
j_gene: TRBJ2-1
CDR3nt: TGCGCCAGCAGCGTAGCGGAGAGCTCCTACAATGAGCAGTTCTTC
CDR3aa: CASSVAESSYNEQFF

v_gene: TRBV25-1
d_gene: TRBD1
abundance: few
j_gene: TRBJ2-5
CDR3nt: TGTGCCAGCAGTCTACCGACCCGAAGGGACAGGGAAGAGACCCAGTACTTC
CDR3aa: CASSLPTRRDREETQYF

v_gene: TRBV11-3
d_gene: TRBD2
abundance: once
j_gene: TRBJ2-2
CDR3nt: TGTGCCAGCAGCTTAGATCTGTGGGCTAGCGGGAGTCGTAACGGGGAGCTGTTTTTT
CDR3aa: CASSLDLWASGSRNGELFF

v_gene: TRBV4-1
d_gene: NA
abundance: few
j_gene: TRBJ2-7
CDR3nt: TGCGCCAGCAGCCAAGATGTTGGGCGTGCGGGAGAGCAGTACTTC
CDR3aa: CASSQDVGRAGEQYF

v_gene: TRBV9
d_gene: TRBD2
abundance: NA
j_gene: TRBJ2-3
CDR3nt: TGTGCCAGCAGCGTAGAAAGCGGGAGAGGAGATACGCAGTATTTT
CDR3aa: CASSVESGRGDTQYF

v_gene: TRBV27
d_gene: TRBD1
abundance: few
j_gene: TRBJ2-1
CDR3nt: TGTGCCAGCAGATGGACAGGGCGTTACAATGAGCAGTTCTTC
CDR3aa: CASRWTGRYNEQFF

v_gene: TRBV28
d_gene: TRBD2
abundance: NA
j_gene: TRBJ2-1
CDR3nt: TGTGCCAGCTGTCTAGCGGGACTATACAATGAGCAGTTCTTC
CDR3aa: CASCLAGLYNEQFF

v_gene: TRBV2
d_gene: NA
abundance: NA
j_gene: TRBJ2-5
CDR3nt: TGTGCCAGCAGTGAACAGCAAGAGACCCAGTACTTC
CDR3aa: CASSEQQETQYF